These 2 T cell receptor beta chains were all obtained from the same sample, sequenced in a study of T cell changes during pregnancy in multiple sclerosis. Produced via immunoSEQ multiplex PCR; TCRdb's table is partial and in-frame only. The sample consists of 60,000 or so clones, around 90% of them appearing once. The specimen comprised peripheral blood, sampled before pregnancy. These receptor sequences come from a female donor with multiple sclerosis, enrolled in a pregnancy study.

The sample holds one count of this clone. This rearrangement joins TRBV19 to TRBJ2-3; no clear D gene. Germline V gene lookup returns CDR1 LNHDA and CDR2 SQIVND (reference sequence). With 5 bases removed from V and 4 bases from J, the gap between germline ends came to 7 bases. The CDR3 consists of 12 residues. The CDR3 coding sequence is TGTGCCAGTAGTCCCTGGCCAGATACGCAGTATTTT. Protein sequence: CASSPWPDTQYF.

This chain uses TRBV14 with TRBJ1-4, with 12 positions matching TRBD1. This CDR3 is built from 19 residues. V gave up 1 base and J gave up 0 bases; unmatched junction bases: 6. Germline V gives CDR1 SGHDN, CDR2 FVKESK. In DNA, the CDR3 is TGTGCCAGCAGCCAAGGACGGGACAGGGGGCTTTCAACTAATGAAAAACTGTTTTTT. Its translation is CASSQGRDRGLSTNEKLFF.